Each of the 8 T cell receptor beta chains below was sequenced from the same sample in a study of CD8+CD57+ T cells in acquired aplastic anemia. TCR beta VDJ and CDR3 profiling used genomic DNA as template. One entry per CDR3 protein results from TCRdb running MiXCR on the reads. Among roughly 250,000 distinct CDR3 sequences listed, less than 85% were seen once. All sequencing subjects had displayed CD8+CD57+ cell expansion on flow cytometry. The source material was sorted CD4+, CD8+, or CD8+CD57+ T cells (not recorded which) from PBMCs. The source is a human donor with aplastic anemia.

The CDR3: CASSEGETHDNQYF. The CDR3 DNA is TGTGCCAGCAGCGAAGGGGAGACCCACGACAATCAGTATTTT. The genes are TRBV9 and TRBJ2-3, with D perhaps TRBD1 or TRBD2 (5 bases each). There are 14 residues in the CDR3. Germline CDR1 is SGDLS and CDR2 is YYNGEE. The germline V and J ends were trimmed by 3 bases and 12 bases, with 20 bases remaining between them.

On this clonotype itself: A junction boundary mismatches the germline segment, possibly from a read error. CDR3 bases: TGTGCCAGCAGCTCGGACAGGGGGCATGGGCCCCACCACTTT. It encodes CASSSDRGHGPHHF. The V call is TRBV7-9, the J call TRBJ1-6; 11 bases fit TRBD1. CDR3 length: 14 residues. From germline, CDR1 is SEHNR and CDR2 FQNEAQ (reference sequence). Using reference TRBV7-9 and TRBJ1-6 for the parts outside the CDR3, the full variable domain is DTGVSQNPRHKITKRGQNVTFRCDPISEHNRLYWYRQTLGQGPEFLTYFQNEAQLEKSRLLSDRFSAERPKGSFSTLEIQRTEQGDSAMYLCASSSDRGHGPHHFGNGTRLTVT.

The gene calls are TRBV7-2 and TRBJ2-2; tentatively, D is TRBD1 or TRBD2 (6 bases each). The CDR3 contains 15 residues. Germline-derived CDR1 and CDR2 are SGHTA and FQGNSA. V was pared by 4 bases and J by 9 bases, with 18 bases between. The chain's CDR3 is CASSSLGGAERELFF. CDR3 bases: TGTGCCAGCAGCTCACTGGGGGGCGCAGAGAGGGAGCTGTTTTTT.

This chain uses TRBV29-1 with TRBJ2-5, with a tentative D call TRBD1 (6 bases). The CDR3 runs to 13 residues. Germline CDR1 is SQVTM and CDR2 is ANQGSEA. Trimming stripped 4 bases from V and 0 bases from J, with 9 bases between. This chain's CDR3 is CSVVGADQETQYF. CDR3 bases: TGCAGCGTTGTGGGGGCGGACCAAGAGACCCAGTACTTC.

This chain links TRBV7-4 with TRBJ2-1; no definite D call. This CDR3 has 16 amino acids. Germline V gene lookup returns CDR1 SGHVT and CDR2 SQSDAQ. V lost 1 base to trimming and J lost 13 bases, with 23 bases between them. This CDR3 reads CASSLEGENTEAFQFF. CDR3 coding DNA: TGTGCCAGCAGCTTAGAAGGCGAGAACACTGAAGCTTTCCAGTTCTTC. Full variable domain (missing parts from reference TRBV7-4 and TRBJ2-1): GAGVSQSPRYKVAKRGRDVALRCDSISGHVTLYWYRQTLGQGSEVLTYSQSDAQRDKSGRPSGRFSAERPERSVSTLKIQRTEQGDSAVYLCASSLEGENTEAFQFFGPGTRLTVL.

The V gene is TRBV10-2, the J gene TRBJ2-1, with D perhaps TRBD2 (5 bases). V was trimmed by 7 bases and J by 9 bases, leaving 16 bases between them. This CDR3 is built from 13 residues. Germline assignment: CDR1 WSHSY and CDR2 SAAADI. The CDR3 DNA reads TGCGCCAGCATAGCCCCTGAGAGCGGTGAGCAGTTCTTC. It translates to CASIAPESGEQFF.

The sample holds a few counts of this clonotype. This chain joins TRBV5-6 and TRBJ2-5; D is perhaps TRBD1 or TRBD2 (5 bases each). CDR1 is SGHDT, CDR2 YYEEEE, per germline. CDR3 length: 12 residues. Trimming took off 5 bases at V and 7 bases at J, with 12 bases between the two ends. CDR3 loop: CASSEGTGTQYF. CDR3 nucleotides: TGTGCCAGCAGTGAAGGGACGGGGACCCAGTACTTC.

In regard to this clonotype: The CDR3 ends on some other residue instead of the conserved phenylalanine or tryptophan, so this is likely a read error. The DNA is left out, because the CDR3 cannot be placed on it with certainty; the CDR3 is given as TCRdb lists it. The V and J genes are TRBV9 and TRBJ2-3. CDR1 and CDR2 (germline): SGDLS, YYNGEE. The CDR3 length equals 13 residues, ends included. The CDR3: CASRVGGTSTDTL.